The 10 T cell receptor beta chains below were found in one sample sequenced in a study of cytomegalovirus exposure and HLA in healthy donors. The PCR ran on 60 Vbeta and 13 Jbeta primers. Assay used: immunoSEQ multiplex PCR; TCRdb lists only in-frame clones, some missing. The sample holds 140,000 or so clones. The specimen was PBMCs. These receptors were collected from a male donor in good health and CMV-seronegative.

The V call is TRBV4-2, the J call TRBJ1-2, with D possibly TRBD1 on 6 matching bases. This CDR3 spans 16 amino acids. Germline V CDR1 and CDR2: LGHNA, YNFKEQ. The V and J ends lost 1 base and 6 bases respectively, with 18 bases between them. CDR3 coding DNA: TGTGCCAGCAGCCAAGGGGGGGCAGGGAGGGTCGATGGCTACACCTTC. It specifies CASSQGGAGRVDGYTF.

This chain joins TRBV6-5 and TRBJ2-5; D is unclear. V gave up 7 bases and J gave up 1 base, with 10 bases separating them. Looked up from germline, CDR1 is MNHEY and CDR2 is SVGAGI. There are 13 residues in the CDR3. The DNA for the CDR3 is TGTGCCAGCAAATTGGCAGGCCAAGAGACCCAGTACTTC. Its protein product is CASKLAGQETQYF.

The CDR3 reads CASSLEGQNTEAFF. As DNA, the CDR3 is TGTGCCAGCAGCTTGGAGGGACAGAATACTGAAGCTTTCTTT. The chain is built from TRBV5-6 and TRBJ1-1; TRBD1 matches at 7 bases. From germline, CDR1 is SGHDT and CDR2 YYEEEE. The CDR3 is 14 amino acids. Losses at the gene ends were 0 bases for V and 5 bases for J; bases not matched to a gene: 4. Filled out from reference TRBV5-6 and TRBJ1-1, the complete variable domain reads DAGVTQSPTHLIKTRGQQVTLRCSPKSGHDTVSWYQQALGQGPQFIFQYYEEEERQRGNFPDRFSGHQFPNYSSELNVNALLLGDSALYLCASSLEGQNTEAFFGQGTRLTVV.

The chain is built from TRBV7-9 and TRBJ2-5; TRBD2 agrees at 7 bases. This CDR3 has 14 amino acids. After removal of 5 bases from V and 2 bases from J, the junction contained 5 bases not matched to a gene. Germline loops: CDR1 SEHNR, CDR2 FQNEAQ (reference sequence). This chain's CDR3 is CASSQPLAQETQYF. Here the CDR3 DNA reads TGTGCCAGCAGCCAGCCACTAGCGCAAGAGACCCAGTACTTC.

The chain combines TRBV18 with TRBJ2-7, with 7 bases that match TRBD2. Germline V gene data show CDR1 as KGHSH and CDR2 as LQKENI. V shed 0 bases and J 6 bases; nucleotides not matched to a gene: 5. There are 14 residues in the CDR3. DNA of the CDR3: TGTGCCAGCTCACCACCGGCGGGAGTGGGCGAGCAGTACTTC. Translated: CASSPPAGVGEQYF.

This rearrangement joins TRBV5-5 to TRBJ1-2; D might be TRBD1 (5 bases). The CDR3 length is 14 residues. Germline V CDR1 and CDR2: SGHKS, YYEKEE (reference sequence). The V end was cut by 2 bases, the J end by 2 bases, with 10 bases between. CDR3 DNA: TGTGCCAGCAGCTTTACAGGCCCCAACTATGGCTACACCTTC. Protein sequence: CASSFTGPNYGYTF. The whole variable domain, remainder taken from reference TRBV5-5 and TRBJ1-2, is DAGVTQSPTHLIKTRGQQVTLRCSPISGHKSVSWYQQVLGQGPQFIFQYYEKEERGRGNFPDRFSARQFPNYSSELNVNALLLGDSALYLCASSFTGPNYGYTFGSGTRLTVV.

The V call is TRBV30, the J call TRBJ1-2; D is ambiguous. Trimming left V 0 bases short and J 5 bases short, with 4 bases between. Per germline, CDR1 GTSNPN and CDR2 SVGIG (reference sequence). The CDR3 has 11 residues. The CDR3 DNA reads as TGTGCCTGGAGTGTTCTGTATGGCTACACCTTC. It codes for CAWSVLYGYTF.

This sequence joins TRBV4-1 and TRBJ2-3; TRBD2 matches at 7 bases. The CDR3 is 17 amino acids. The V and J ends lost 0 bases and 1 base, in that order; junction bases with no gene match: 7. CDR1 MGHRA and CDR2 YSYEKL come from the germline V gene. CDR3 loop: CASSQEGGSPRTDTQYF. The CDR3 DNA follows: TGCGCCAGCAGCCAAGAGGGAGGGAGCCCTCGCACAGATACGCAGTATTTT.

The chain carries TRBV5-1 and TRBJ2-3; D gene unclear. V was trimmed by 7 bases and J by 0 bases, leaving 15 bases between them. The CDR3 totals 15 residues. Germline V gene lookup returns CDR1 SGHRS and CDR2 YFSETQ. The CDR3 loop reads CASSSRSFSTDTQYF. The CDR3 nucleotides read TGCGCCAGCTCCTCCCGGAGCTTTAGCACAGATACGCAGTATTTT.

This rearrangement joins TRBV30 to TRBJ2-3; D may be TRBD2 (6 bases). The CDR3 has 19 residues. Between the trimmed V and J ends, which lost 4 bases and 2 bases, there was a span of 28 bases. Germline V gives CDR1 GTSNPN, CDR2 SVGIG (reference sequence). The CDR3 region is CAWMRGLLPNPGNTDTQYF. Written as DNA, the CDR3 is TGTGCCTGGATGAGGGGACTCCTGCCCAACCCCGGTAACACAGATACGCAGTATTTT.